This TCR beta chain was sequenced during a study of cytomegalovirus exposure and HLA in healthy donors. General study findings and limits: In a later analysis, an Asian-associated ancestry cluster reportedly showed fewer N-insertions than the approximately 640-donor mean.

V lost 5 bases, J lost 2 bases, and 7 bases stayed unmatched. The CDR3 consists of 16 residues. Germline CDR1 is SGHTA and CDR2 is FQGTGA. The PCR used 60 Vbeta and 13 Jbeta primers. Study processing details: Unique TCR beta chains numbered around 75 million in a later analysis, with some 9.9 million shared. Measured with immunoSEQ multiplex PCR; TCRdb has only the in-frame clones, and not every one. The D gene and trimming were derived from the DNA, and the V and J assignments and clone size from that table. The data show some 130,000 clones, with 60% to 80% seen just once and around 2% held by the top ten. Concerning this clone itself: Its target is unknown.

This sequence was found in a man aged 30-40 years in good health and CMV-seronegative. The chain couples TRBV7-3 to TRBJ2-3; 10 nucleotides agree with TRBD2. The sample consisted of PBMCs. The CDR3, as DNA: TGTGCCAGCAGCCCTGGACTAGCGGTCGCCACAGATACGCAGTATTTT. This gives the protein CASSPGLAVATDTQYF.